The 31 T cell receptor beta chains listed next were all sequenced from one sample in a study of a mutant IDH1 vaccine in newly diagnosed glioma. TCRdb keeps only in-frame clones here, not all; method: immunoSEQ multiplex PCR. The table includes 70,000 to 90,000 clones, roughly 85% detected once. For these TCRs, the target antigens are not known. Noted time point: week 23, last vaccination. Topical imiquimod was applied with each vaccine dose, which held 300 ug of mutant IDH1 20-mer peptide. Sequencing was performed on PBMCs, taken from a glioma patient whose treatment included an IDH1 peptide vaccine. The receptors shown here come from a man aged 25-45 years with glioma. Some clones in this sample may be carry-over from other donors' samples.

The CDR3, as DNA: TGTGCCAGTAGTGTGCGACTAGCAACCGGGGAGCTGTTTTTT. Its protein is CASSVRLATGELFF. This rearrangement joins TRBV19 to TRBJ2-2, with TRBD2 matching over 7 bases. V trimming: 5 bases; J trimming: 5 bases; junction bases outside the gene matches: 5. Looked up from germline, CDR1 is LNHDA and CDR2 is SQIVND (reference sequence). This CDR3 is 14 amino acids long.

The chain uses TRBV28 and TRBJ1-4, with D possibly TRBD1 on 5 matching bases. Germline loops: CDR1 MDHEN, CDR2 SYDVKM. Between the trimmed V and J ends, which lost 6 bases and 4 bases, there was a span of 12 bases. The CDR3 consists of 14 residues. CDR3 amino acids: CASRQGGLNEKLFF. The DNA for the CDR3 is TGTGCCAGCAGGCAGGGAGGGCTTAATGAAAAACTGTTTTTT.

This clone has only one observation. The chain links TRBV9 to TRBJ1-3; D may be TRBD1 (5 bases). The CDR3 covers 17 residues. Trimming took 5 bases from V and 0 from J, leaving 18 bases between them. The germline V gene encodes CDR1 SGDLS and CDR2 YYNGEE. This CDR3 is CASSETGTSNSGNTIYF. The CDR3 DNA sequence: TGTGCCAGCAGTGAAACCGGGACCTCGAACTCTGGAAACACCATATATTTT.

The gene calls are TRBV6-5 and TRBJ2-3; D ambiguous. Germline V gives CDR1 MNHEY, CDR2 SVGAGI. This CDR3 contains 14 residues. V lost 0 bases and J lost 5, with 9 bases in between. The CDR3 loop is CASSYSGEEDTQYF. As DNA, the CDR3 is TGTGCCAGCAGTTACTCGGGTGAGGAAGATACGCAGTATTTT.

V and J are TRBV30 and TRBJ2-3, with 11 bases matching TRBD1. The germline gives CDR1 GTSNPN, CDR2 SVGIG (reference sequence). The V segment lost 5 bases and the J segment 3 bases; nucleotides outside the gene matches: 4. CDR3 size: 14 residues. DNA of the CDR3: TGTGCCTGGGAAAGGGACAGGGGGACAGATACGCAGTATTTT. Amino acid sequence: CAWERDRGTDTQYF.

V is TRBV6-1 and J is TRBJ1-5; D remains unclear. The V end lost 8 bases, the J end lost 2 bases, and 13 bases lay between the germline ends. Germline V lookup: CDR1 MNHNS, CDR2 SASEGT. The CDR3 has 14 residues. DNA of the CDR3: TGTGCCAGCGGAACATCGAGTGGCAATCAGCCCCAGCATTTT. It encodes CASGTSSGNQPQHF.

The gene calls are TRBV20-1 and TRBJ2-1; TRBD2 aligns across 7 bases. Germline V gene lookup returns CDR1 DFQATT and CDR2 SNEGSKA (reference sequence). The CDR3 runs 11 residues. The CDR3, as DNA: TGCTCAAAGCGGGGCGACAATGAGCAGTTCTTC. It yields the protein CSKRGDNEQFF.

The chain employs TRBV10-3 and TRBJ2-5; perhaps TRBD1 as D (6 bases). The CDR3 totals 12 residues. Per germline, CDR1 ENHRY and CDR2 SYGVKD. V lost 6 bases and J 5 bases, leaving 10 bases between the germline ends. The CDR3 DNA sequence: TGTGCCATCAGCAGGGGCTCGGAGACCCAGTACTTC. Its translation is CAISRGSETQYF.

The chain links TRBV30 to TRBJ1-2; 11 bases align to TRBD1. CDR1 is GTSNPN, CDR2 SVGIG, per germline (reference sequence). The V and J ends lost 5 bases and 8 bases, in that order; junction bases with no gene match: 10. The CDR3 sequence is 14 residues long. The chain's CDR3 is CAWATDRGRGGYTF. CDR3 coding DNA: TGTGCCTGGGCGACGGACAGGGGGCGCGGGGGCTACACCTTC.

The J gene is TRBJ2-3, the V gene TRBV7-7; no reliable D call. Trimming pared 1 base from V and 2 bases from J, leaving 4 bases between. Germline-derived CDR1 and CDR2 are SSHAT and FNYEAQ (reference sequence). CDR3 length equals 13 residues. Written as DNA, the CDR3 is TGTGCCAGCAGCTTAGGACCCACAGATACGCAGTATTTT. It yields the protein CASSLGPTDTQYF.

The gene calls are TRBV5-1 and TRBJ1-3, with a possible D match to TRBD1 (6 bases). The CDR3 totals 14 residues. From germline, CDR1 is SGHRS and CDR2 YFSETQ. The V gene lost 4 bases and the J gene lost 2 bases, with 10 bases spanning the gap. Here the CDR3 reads CASSPGGPGNTIYF. CDR3 sequence (DNA): TGCGCCAGCAGCCCGGGGGGGCCTGGAAACACCATATATTTT.

This chain connects TRBV28 to TRBJ2-3; the D gene is possibly TRBD1 (6 bases). Looked up from germline, CDR1 is MDHEN and CDR2 is SYDVKM. With 6 bases removed from V and 3 bases from J, the gap between germline ends came to 25 bases. The CDR3 runs to 18 residues. This CDR3 reads CASSSQGTRGFGTDTQYF. The CDR3 DNA is TGTGCCAGCAGCTCGCAGGGGACGCGTGGTTTTGGGACAGATACGCAGTATTTT.

The V and J genes are TRBV27 and TRBJ2-7, with 10 bases matching TRBD2. Per the germline V gene, CDR1 is MNHEY and CDR2 is SMNVEV (reference sequence). CDR3 length: 16 residues. V shed 5 bases, J shed 7 bases, and the junction held 14 bases outside the gene matches. DNA for the CDR3: TGTGCCAGCAGTCCGCCCGGACTTAGCGGGAGGAAAGAGCAGTACTTC. It specifies CASSPPGLSGRKEQYF.

The chain employs TRBV5-1 and TRBJ2-5; TRBD1 might be the D (6 bases). V was pared by 5 bases and J by 5 bases, with 22 bases between. CDR1 and CDR2 from the germline V gene are SGHRS and YFSETQ. The CDR3 extends over 16 amino acids. The CDR3 here is CASSPSTTGFRETQYF. Written as DNA, the CDR3 is TGCGCCAGCAGTCCCTCTACAACAGGGTTCCGGGAGACCCAGTACTTC.

The V gene is TRBV28, the J gene TRBJ1-5; D remains ambiguous. V lost 1 base and J lost 6, with 10 bases in between. Germline assignment: CDR1 MDHEN and CDR2 SYDVKM. The CDR3 totals 14 residues. The CDR3 loop is CASSLFGSGQPQHF. For the CDR3, the DNA is TGTGCCAGCAGTTTATTCGGATCAGGTCAGCCCCAGCATTTT.

V gene TRBV27 combines with J gene TRBJ2-7; 8 bases agree with TRBD2. The germline V gene has CDR1 MNHEY and CDR2 SMNVEV (reference sequence). The V segment lost 6 bases and the J segment 3 bases; nucleotides outside the gene matches: 10. The CDR3 runs 15 residues. CDR3 residues: CASSPGLAGFYEQYF. In nucleotides, the CDR3 is TGTGCCAGCAGCCCTGGGCTAGCGGGCTTCTACGAGCAGTACTTC.

V and J are TRBV7-9 and TRBJ1-1; perhaps TRBD1 as D (5 bases). Germline V gene sequence: CDR1 SEHNR, CDR2 FQNEAQ (reference sequence). Trimming took 5 bases from V and 4 from J, leaving 17 bases between them. The CDR3 loop spans 15 amino acids. The CDR3 loop is CASSPGTGMGTEAFF. As DNA, the CDR3 is TGTGCCAGCAGCCCCGGGACGGGTATGGGCACTGAAGCTTTCTTT.

The V call is TRBV18, the J call TRBJ2-7; 8 nucleotides line up with TRBD2. Germline CDR1 and CDR2: KGHSH and LQKENI. Trimming took 0 bases from V and 7 from J; bases not matched to a gene: 8. This CDR3 has 15 amino acids. CDR3 sequence: CASSPPPGGPLEQYF. In nucleotides, the CDR3 is TGTGCCAGCTCACCACCTCCGGGGGGGCCTCTGGAGCAGTACTTC.

The chain joins TRBV29-1 to TRBJ2-5; 8 bases align to TRBD2. The germline CDR1 and CDR2 sequences are SQVTM and ANQGSEA. The CDR3 is made up of 15 amino acids. J gave up 1 base and V 6 bases, and 10 bases lay outside the gene matches. This chain's CDR3 is CSVAGGNRPQETQYF. CDR3 coding DNA: TGCAGCGTGGCGGGGGGAAACAGGCCCCAAGAGACCCAGTACTTC.

The J gene is TRBJ2-7, the V gene TRBV7-9; 8 bases map to TRBD2. Looked up from germline, CDR1 is SEHNR and CDR2 is FQNEAQ (reference sequence). J lost 2 bases, V lost 8 bases, and 14 bases had no gene match. This CDR3 is built from 16 residues. The CDR3 DNA follows: TGTGCCAGCCCCCAAACCCCCCGGGAGGGCCCCTACGAGCAGTACTTC. Translation gives CASPQTPREGPYEQYF.

V and J are TRBV6-5 and TRBJ1-2; 7 nucleotides align to TRBD1. Looked up from germline, CDR1 is MNHEY and CDR2 is SVGAGI. This CDR3 is built from 13 residues. V lost 5 bases, J lost 5 bases, and 5 bases stayed unmatched. CDR3 DNA: TGTGCCAGCAGTCAGGACAGGCTGTATGGCTACACCTTC. Its translation: CASSQDRLYGYTF.

This chain connects TRBV6-5 to TRBJ2-3; D ambiguous. In germline, CDR1 is MNHEY, CDR2 SVGAGI. V gave up 6 bases and J gave up 7 bases, with 11 bases separating them. This CDR3 is 12 amino acids long. The CDR3 nucleotides read TGTGCCAGCAGCACACCGAGAAATACGCAGTATTTT. Amino acids: CASSTPRNTQYF.

The chain joins TRBV2 to TRBJ2-1; 9 bases line up with TRBD1. The CDR3 covers 12 residues. Germline-derived CDR1 and CDR2 are SNHLY and FYNNEI. V shed 6 bases and J 15 bases; nucleotides not matched to a gene: 9. The CDR3 here is CASRGTGTVAFF. CDR3 coding DNA: TGTGCCAGCAGGGGGACAGGGACGGTTGCGTTCTTC.

This rearrangement joins TRBV29-1 to TRBJ2-1, with no clear D. From germline, CDR1 is SQVTM and CDR2 ANQGSEA. The ends were cut back, 7 bases at V and 5 bases at J, with 6 bases in the middle. The length of the CDR3 is 10 residues. As DNA, the CDR3 is TGCAGCGCCTGGGACAATGAGCAGTTCTTC. It translates to CSAWDNEQFF.

The gene calls are TRBV9 and TRBJ1-6, with 7 positions matching TRBD1. Germline V gene lookup returns CDR1 SGDLS and CDR2 YYNGEE. This CDR3 is built from 14 residues. After removal of 2 bases from V and 8 bases from J, the junction contained 4 bases not matched to a gene. DNA for the CDR3: TGTGCCAGCAGCGTTGACAGGGCATATTCACCCCTCCACTTT. Amino acid sequence: CASSVDRAYSPLHF.

The chain joins TRBV2 to TRBJ1-3; TRBD1 agrees at 7 bases. CDR1 is SNHLY, CDR2 FYNNEI, per germline. V dropped 5 bases and J dropped 4; count of bases not matched to a gene: 8. This CDR3 comprises 15 residues. CDR3 DNA: TGTGCCAGCAGTTTACAGGGGCCGAGGGGAAACACCATATATTTT. Its translation: CASSLQGPRGNTIYF. The full variable domain, its missing parts supplied by reference TRBV2 and TRBJ1-3, is EPEVTQTPSHQVTQMGQEVILRCVPISNHLYFYWYRQILGQKVEFLVSFYNNEISEKSEIFDDQFSVERPDGSNFTLKIRSTKLEDSAMYFCASSLQGPRGNTIYFGEGSWLTVV.

The chain uses TRBV5-8 and TRBJ2-7; D is possibly TRBD1 or TRBD2 (6 bases each). V gave up 4 bases and J gave up 2 bases, with 19 bases separating them. The CDR3 runs to 16 residues. Germline CDR1 is SGHTS and CDR2 is YDEGEE. For the CDR3, the DNA is TGTGCCAGCAGCCCACACGCCAGGGGACTGACCTACGAGCAGTACTTC. Translated, it gives CASSPHARGLTYEQYF.

The chain employs TRBV28 and TRBJ2-7; a possible D gene is TRBD2 (6 bases). The CDR3 runs to 14 residues. V shed 5 bases and J shed 1 base, with 12 bases lying between them. Germline-derived CDR1 and CDR2 are MDHEN and SYDVKM. CDR3 in amino acids: CASSRLGTSYEQYF. The CDR3 DNA sequence: TGTGCCAGCAGTCGTCTCGGGACTTCCTACGAGCAGTACTTC. Full variable domain (missing parts from reference TRBV28 and TRBJ2-7): DVKVTQSSRYLVKRTGEKVFLECVQDMDHENMFWYRQDPGLGLRLIYFSYDVKMKEKGDIPEGYSVSREKKERFSLILESASTNQTSMYLCASSRLGTSYEQYFGPGTRLTVT.

The chain links TRBV4-1 to TRBJ2-7; D may correspond to TRBD1 or TRBD2 (5 bases each). With 4 bases removed from V and 9 bases from J, the gap between germline ends came to 22 bases. The germline V gene encodes CDR1 MGHRA and CDR2 YSYEKL. The CDR3 runs 15 residues. CDR3 DNA sequence: TGCGCCAGCAGCCGTGCCGGGACGGACCTACGAGGGCAGTACTTC. It translates to CASSRAGTDLRGQYF.

In its sample, this clone was seen once. The rearrangement links TRBV2 to TRBJ2-7, with 8 bases fitting TRBD1. After removal of 9 bases from V and 1 base from J, the junction contained 5 bases not matched to a gene. This CDR3 spans 13 amino acids. Germline lookup yields CDR1 SNHLY and CDR2 FYNNEI. CDR3 in DNA: TGTGCCAGTATGACAGGGGAATCCTACGAGCAGTACTTC. It specifies CASMTGESYEQYF.

The chain joins TRBV6-6 to TRBJ2-5, with no clear D. Germline CDR1 and CDR2: MNHNY and SVGAGI (reference sequence). This CDR3 has 11 residues. Deletions cut 4 bases from V and 5 bases from J, with 5 bases between. CDR3 protein: CASSSVETQYF. CDR3 nucleotides: TGTGCCAGCAGTTCCGTCGAGACCCAGTACTTC.